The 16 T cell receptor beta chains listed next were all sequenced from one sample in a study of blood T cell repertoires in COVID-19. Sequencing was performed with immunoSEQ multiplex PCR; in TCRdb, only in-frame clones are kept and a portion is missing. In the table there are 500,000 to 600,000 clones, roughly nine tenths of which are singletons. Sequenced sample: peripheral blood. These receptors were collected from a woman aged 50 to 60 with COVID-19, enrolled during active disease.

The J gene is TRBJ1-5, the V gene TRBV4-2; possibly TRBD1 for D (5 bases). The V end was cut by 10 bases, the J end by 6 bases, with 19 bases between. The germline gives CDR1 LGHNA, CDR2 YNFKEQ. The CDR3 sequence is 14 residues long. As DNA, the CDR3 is TGTGCCATACCTGAATCGAGCGGGGGTCAGCCCCAGCATTTT. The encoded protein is CAIPESSGGQPQHF.

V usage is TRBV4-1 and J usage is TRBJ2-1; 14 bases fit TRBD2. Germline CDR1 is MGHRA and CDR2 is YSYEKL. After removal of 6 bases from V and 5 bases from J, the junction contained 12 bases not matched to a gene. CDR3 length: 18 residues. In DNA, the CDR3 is TGCGCCAGCAGTTATGGACTAGCGGGGGGCCCACCGGACAATGAGCAGTTCTTC. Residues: CASSYGLAGGPPDNEQFF.

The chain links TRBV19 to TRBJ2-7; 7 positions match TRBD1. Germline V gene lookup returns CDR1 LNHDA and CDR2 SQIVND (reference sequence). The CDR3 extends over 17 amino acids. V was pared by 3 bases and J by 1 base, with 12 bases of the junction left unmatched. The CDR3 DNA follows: TGTGCCAGTAGTATTGGGGCCGGGACAGCGCCATCCTACGAGCAGTACTTC. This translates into CASSIGAGTAPSYEQYF. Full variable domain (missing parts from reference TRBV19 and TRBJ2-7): DGGITQSPKYLFRKEGQNVTLSCEQNLNHDAMYWYRQDPGQGLRLIYYSQIVNDFQKGDIAEGYSVSREKKESFPLTVTSAQKNPTAFYLCASSIGAGTAPSYEQYFGPGTRLTVT.

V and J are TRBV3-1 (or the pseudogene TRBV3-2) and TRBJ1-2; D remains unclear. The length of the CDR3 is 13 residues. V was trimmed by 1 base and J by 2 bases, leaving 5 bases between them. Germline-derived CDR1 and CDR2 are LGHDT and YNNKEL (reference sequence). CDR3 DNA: TGTGCCAGCAGCCAAGCGAGAAACTATGGCTACACCTTC. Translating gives CASSQARNYGYTF.

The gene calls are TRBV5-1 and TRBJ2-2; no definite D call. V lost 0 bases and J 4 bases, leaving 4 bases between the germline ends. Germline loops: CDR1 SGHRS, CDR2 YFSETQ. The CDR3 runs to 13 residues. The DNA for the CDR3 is TGCGCCAGCAGCTTGGTCGGCACCGGGGAGCTGTTTTTT. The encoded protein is CASSLVGTGELFF.

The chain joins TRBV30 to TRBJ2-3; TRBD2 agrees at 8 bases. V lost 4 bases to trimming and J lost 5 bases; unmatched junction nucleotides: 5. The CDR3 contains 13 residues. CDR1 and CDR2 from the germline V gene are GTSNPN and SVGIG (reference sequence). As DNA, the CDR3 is TGTGCCTGGACGAGCGGGGGTGAAGATACGCAGTATTTT. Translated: CAWTSGGEDTQYF.

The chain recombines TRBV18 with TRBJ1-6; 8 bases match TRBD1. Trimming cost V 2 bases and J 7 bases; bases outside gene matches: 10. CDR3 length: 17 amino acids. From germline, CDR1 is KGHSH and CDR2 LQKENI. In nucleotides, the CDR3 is TGTGCCAGCTCACCAAGTCAACCGGACAGGGAAAATTCACCCCTCCACTTT. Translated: CASSPSQPDRENSPLHF.

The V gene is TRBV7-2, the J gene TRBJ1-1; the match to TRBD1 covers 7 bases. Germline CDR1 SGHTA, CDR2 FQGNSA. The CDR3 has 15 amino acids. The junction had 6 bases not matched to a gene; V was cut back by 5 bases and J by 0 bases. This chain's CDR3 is CASSGGTALNTEAFF. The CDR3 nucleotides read TGTGCCAGCAGCGGTGGGACAGCACTGAACACTGAAGCTTTCTTT.

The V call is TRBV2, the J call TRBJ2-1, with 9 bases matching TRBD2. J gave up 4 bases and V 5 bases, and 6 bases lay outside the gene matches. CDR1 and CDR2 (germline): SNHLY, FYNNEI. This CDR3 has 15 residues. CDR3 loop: CASSFAGGIYNEQFF. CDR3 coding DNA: TGTGCCAGCAGTTTTGCGGGGGGGATATACAATGAGCAGTTCTTC. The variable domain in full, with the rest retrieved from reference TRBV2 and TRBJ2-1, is EPEVTQTPSHQVTQMGQEVILRCVPISNHLYFYWYRQILGQKVEFLVSFYNNEISEKSEIFDDQFSVERPDGSNFTLKIRSTKLEDSAMYFCASSFAGGIYNEQFFGPGTRLTVL.

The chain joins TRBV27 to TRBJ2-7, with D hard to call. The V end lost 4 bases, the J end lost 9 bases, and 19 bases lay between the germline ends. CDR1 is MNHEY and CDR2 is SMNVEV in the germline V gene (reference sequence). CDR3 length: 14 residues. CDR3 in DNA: TGTGCCAGCAGTTCCCTACGCCACTTGTCGGGGCAGTACTTC. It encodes CASSSLRHLSGQYF.

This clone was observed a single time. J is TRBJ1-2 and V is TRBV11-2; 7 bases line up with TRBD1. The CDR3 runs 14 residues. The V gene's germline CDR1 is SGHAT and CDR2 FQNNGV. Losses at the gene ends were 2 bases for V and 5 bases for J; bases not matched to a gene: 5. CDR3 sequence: CASSLSGGGYGYTF. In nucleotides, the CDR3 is TGTGCCAGCAGCTTATCAGGGGGAGGTTATGGCTACACCTTC.

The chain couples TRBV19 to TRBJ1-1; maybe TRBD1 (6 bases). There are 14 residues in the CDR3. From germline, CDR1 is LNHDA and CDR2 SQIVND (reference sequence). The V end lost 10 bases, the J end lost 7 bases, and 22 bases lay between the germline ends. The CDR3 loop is CATSYSVGGNEAFF. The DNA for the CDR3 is TGTGCCACATCTTATTCGGTAGGGGGAAATGAAGCTTTCTTT.

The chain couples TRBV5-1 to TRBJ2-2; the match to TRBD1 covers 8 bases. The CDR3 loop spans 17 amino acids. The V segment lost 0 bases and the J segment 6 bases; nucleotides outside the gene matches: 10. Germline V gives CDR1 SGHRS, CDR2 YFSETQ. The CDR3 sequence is CASSLEPGRGLSGELFF. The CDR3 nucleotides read TGCGCCAGCAGCTTGGAGCCTGGCAGGGGGCTGTCCGGGGAGCTGTTTTTT.

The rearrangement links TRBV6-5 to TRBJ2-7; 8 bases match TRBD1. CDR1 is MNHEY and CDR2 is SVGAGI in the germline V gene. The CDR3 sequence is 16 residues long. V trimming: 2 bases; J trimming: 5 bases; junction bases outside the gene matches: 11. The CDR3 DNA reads TGTGCCAGCAGTTACACCGGACAGGGTATCGTCGACGAGCAGTACTTC. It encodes CASSYTGQGIVDEQYF.

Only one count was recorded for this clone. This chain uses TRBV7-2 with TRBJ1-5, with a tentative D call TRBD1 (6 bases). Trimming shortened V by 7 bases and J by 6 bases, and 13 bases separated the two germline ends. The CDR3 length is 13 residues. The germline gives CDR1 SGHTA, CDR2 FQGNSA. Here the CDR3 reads CASNQFRGQPQHF. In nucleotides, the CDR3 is TGTGCCAGCAACCAATTCAGGGGTCAGCCCCAGCATTTT.

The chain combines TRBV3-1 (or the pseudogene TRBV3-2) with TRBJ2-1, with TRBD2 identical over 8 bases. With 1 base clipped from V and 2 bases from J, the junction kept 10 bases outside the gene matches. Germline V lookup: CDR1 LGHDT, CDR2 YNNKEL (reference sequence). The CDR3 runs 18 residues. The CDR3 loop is CASSQGVTVRGAYNEQFF. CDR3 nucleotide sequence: TGTGCCAGCAGCCAAGGGGTAACTGTGCGGGGGGCCTACAATGAGCAGTTCTTC.